The 16 T cell receptor beta chains below were found in one sample sequenced in a study of human T cells and chemical hapten exposure. TCRdb reanalysed the RACE reads using MiXCR and keeps one entry per CDR3 protein. The sample carries more than 300,000 distinct CDR3 sequences, about 5% recorded once. As to time point: pre-sensitization, week 0. Treatment meaning: therapeutic diphenylcyclopropenone sensitization with weekly scalp DPC. Sequenced material: whole blood, taken in connection with sensitization to the hapten diphenylcyclopropenone (DPC). The receptors were gathered from a woman between 18 and 30 years old with alopecia areata. Some clones in this sample may be carry-over from other donors' samples.

This clonotype was detected many times. V and J are TRBV29-1 and TRBJ2-2; TRBD1 matches 8 bases. Germline V gene data show CDR1 as SQVTM and CDR2 as ANQGSEA. Trimming took 6 bases from V and 4 from J; bases not matched to a gene: 4. The CDR3 sequence is 13 residues long. CDR3 sequence (DNA): TGCAGCGTGGACAGGGCCGCCACCGGGGAGCTGTTTTTT. Amino acids: CSVDRAATGELFF.

The sample holds many counts of this clonotype. This chain joins TRBV15 and TRBJ2-1; D uncertain. Trimming cost V 5 bases and J 0 bases, with 11 bases left between them. CDR1 and CDR2 (germline): LNHNV, YYDKDF (reference sequence). The CDR3 runs to 15 residues. The CDR3 sequence: CATSSTADSYNEQFF. The CDR3 bases are TGTGCCACCAGCTCGACGGCGGACTCCTACAATGAGCAGTTCTTC.

The genes are TRBV6-5 and TRBJ1-6; a weak D match, TRBD1 (6 bases). The V gene's germline CDR1 is MNHEY and CDR2 SVGAGI. CDR3 size: 14 residues. V lost 6 bases to trimming and J lost 8 bases, with 14 bases between them. CDR3 nucleotides: TGTGCCAGCAGCCGACAGGCGGGGGATTCACCCCTCCACTTT. The encoded protein is CASSRQAGDSPLHF.

This clonotype has only a few counts. V is TRBV5-4 and J is TRBJ2-3, with 8 bases fitting TRBD2. With 3 bases clipped from V and 0 bases from J, the junction kept 3 bases outside the gene matches. This CDR3 region has 15 residues. CDR1 and CDR2 from the germline V gene are SGHNT and YYREEE (reference sequence). CDR3 bases: TGTGCCAGCAGCTGGGGACTAGTAAGCACAGATACGCAGTATTTT. This translates into CASSWGLVSTDTQYF.

At least ten counts were recorded for this clonotype. The chain is built from TRBV10-3 and TRBJ2-1, with 8 nucleotides matching TRBD2. This CDR3 has 12 amino acids. Germline CDR1 ENHRY, CDR2 SYGVKD. V gave up 8 bases and J gave up 6 bases; unmatched junction bases: 3. The CDR3 reads CAISAGGNEQFF. The DNA for the CDR3 is TGTGCCATCTCCGCGGGGGGCAATGAGCAGTTCTTC.

This clonotype was observed many times. The V call is TRBV21-1, the J call TRBJ2-1; the listed D gene, TRBD1, was not tested against the DNA. TRBV21-1 is marked as a pseudogene. The CDR3 is 16 residues long. The CDR3 protein is CASIQTGGPSYNEQFF. The CDR3 DNA is TGTGCCAGCATTCAGACGGGGGGACCATCCTACAATGAGCAGTTCTTC.

On this clonotype itself: At one end, the junction sequence differs from germline, possibly due to a read error. The V call is TRBV7-6, the J call TRBJ2-5; D is uncertain. CDR1 SGHVS and CDR2 FNYEAQ come from the germline V gene. The CDR3 contains 11 residues. CDR3 coding DNA: TGTGCCAGCAGGGACCTGGAGACCCAGCACTTC. This translates into CASRDLETQHF.

This chain joins TRBV4-1 and TRBJ1-5; TRBD1 matches 7 bases. The CDR3 spans 14 residues. CDR1 and CDR2 from the germline V gene are MGHRA and YSYEKL. Unmatched junction bases numbered 3, after V lost 3 bases and J lost 4 bases. The CDR3 is CASSQDRFNQPQHF. Written as DNA, the CDR3 is TGCGCCAGCAGCCAGGACAGGTTTAATCAGCCCCAGCATTTT.

This clonotype was recorded at least ten times. J is TRBJ1-3 and V is TRBV7-6; D ambiguous. Deletions cut 4 bases from V and 4 bases from J, with 5 bases between. The CDR3 consists of 12 residues. The germline V gene has CDR1 SGHVS and CDR2 FNYEAQ. DNA for the CDR3: TGTGCCAGCAGCTCAAGGGGAAACACCATATATTTT. It codes for CASSSRGNTIYF.

This clonotype was counted at least ten times. The chain carries TRBV4-3 and TRBJ2-7; no reliable D call. V was clipped by 1 base and J by 4 bases, with 14 bases between them. Per germline, CDR1 LGHNA and CDR2 YSLEER. The CDR3 length is 15 residues. In DNA form, the CDR3 reads TGCGCCAGCAGCCAAGGGGAAGGCCCCTTGTACGAGCAGTACTTC. It specifies CASSQGEGPLYEQYF.

This clonotype was seen repeatedly, ten times or more. The chain employs TRBV5-1 and TRBJ1-4; 7 bases agree with TRBD1. The length of the CDR3 is 15 residues. V was clipped by 0 bases and J by 5 bases; unmatched bases: 4. Germline V gives CDR1 SGHRS, CDR2 YFSETQ. CDR3: CASSLGTGNNEKLFF. CDR3 DNA: TGCGCCAGCAGCTTGGGGACAGGAAACAATGAAAAACTGTTTTTT.

This clonotype was seen a handful of times. This sequence joins TRBV20-1 and TRBJ1-1; TRBD1 is a possible D gene (5 bases). Germline values: CDR1 DFQATT, CDR2 SNEGSKA (reference sequence). V was cut by 0 bases and J by 3 bases, with 5 bases left in between. This CDR3 is built from 12 residues. The CDR3: CSAREGHTEAFF. The CDR3 DNA reads TGCAGTGCTAGAGAGGGGCACACTGAAGCTTTCTTT.

This clonotype was observed many times. The V and J genes are TRBV7-2 and TRBJ1-2; D unclear. There are 14 residues in the CDR3. V lost 4 bases, J lost 8 bases, and 17 bases lay in between. The germline gives CDR1 SGHTA, CDR2 FQGNSA. DNA for the CDR3: TGTGCCAGCAGCTCATACCTAACCACGTCGGGCTACACCTTC. Protein product: CASSSYLTTSGYTF.

In its sample, this clonotype was seen a few times. The chain joins TRBV7-3 to TRBJ1-1; D may be TRBD1 (6 bases). CDR1 and CDR2 (germline): SGHTA, FQGTGA. Trimming stripped 1 base from V and 0 bases from J, with 6 bases between. The CDR3 contains 14 residues. Here the CDR3 reads CASSLNRVNTEAFF. The DNA of the CDR3 is TGTGCCAGCAGCTTAAACAGGGTGAACACTGAAGCTTTCTTT.

V and J are TRBV10-3 and TRBJ1-1; tentatively, D is TRBD1 (5 bases). Per germline, CDR1 ENHRY and CDR2 SYGVKD. Trimming removed 7 bases at V and 0 bases at J, with 21 bases between. CDR3 size: 17 residues. The CDR3 here is CAITPGPLLGMNTEAFF. CDR3 DNA sequence: TGTGCCATCACCCCGGGACCCCTCCTAGGGATGAACACTGAAGCTTTCTTT.

This clonotype was detected many times. The genes are TRBV28 and TRBJ1-1; the D gene is possibly TRBD1 (6 bases). Germline V gene sequence: CDR1 MDHEN, CDR2 SYDVKM. This CDR3 contains 16 residues. V was pared by 2 bases and J by 4 bases, with 17 bases between. The chain's CDR3 is CASSLRGEGVSTEAFF. The CDR3 DNA reads as TGTGCCAGCAGTTTAAGGGGGGAGGGTGTGAGCACTGAAGCTTTCTTT.